This TCR beta chain was found in a study of shared clonotypes between healthy human individuals. The germline V gene encodes CDR1 SGHDT and CDR2 YYEEEE. The CDR3 extends over 14 amino acids. V was shortened by 2 bases and J by 0 bases, with 6 bases between the two germline ends. Points from the study as a whole: Large sequencing depth failed to make sorted-subset sequencing complete, rarefaction showed. A generally larger estimated richness was seen in naive subsets than in memory subsets. Owing to a small donor count, the genetic and exposure-history diversity represented was limited. Non-shared clonotypes were found to have lower generation probabilities than the clonotypes that were shared by all four of the sorted-subset donors.

Libraries were prepared by immunoSEQ multiplex PCR; TCRdb keeps only in-frame clonotypes and omits some of them. The table shows roughly 500,000 clones, with 95% to 96% occurring only once. This clone was detected only once. The antigen is not known. This receptor was identified in a woman aged 30 to 39 in good health. The sequenced sample consisted of naive CD4+ T cells sorted from blood. Subset given: CD45RA+ positively selected. The chain recombines TRBV5-6 with TRBJ2-4; D unclear. CDR3 amino acids: CASSFAVAKNIQYF. The CDR3 bases are TGTGCCAGCAGCTTTGCTGTAGCCAAAAACATTCAGTACTTC. The whole variable domain, filled in from reference TRBV5-6 and TRBJ2-4, reads DAGVTQSPTHLIKTRGQQVTLRCSPKSGHDTVSWYQQALGQGPQFIFQYYEEEERQRGNFPDRFSGHQFPNYSSELNVNALLLGDSALYLCASSFAVAKNIQYFGAGTRLSVL.